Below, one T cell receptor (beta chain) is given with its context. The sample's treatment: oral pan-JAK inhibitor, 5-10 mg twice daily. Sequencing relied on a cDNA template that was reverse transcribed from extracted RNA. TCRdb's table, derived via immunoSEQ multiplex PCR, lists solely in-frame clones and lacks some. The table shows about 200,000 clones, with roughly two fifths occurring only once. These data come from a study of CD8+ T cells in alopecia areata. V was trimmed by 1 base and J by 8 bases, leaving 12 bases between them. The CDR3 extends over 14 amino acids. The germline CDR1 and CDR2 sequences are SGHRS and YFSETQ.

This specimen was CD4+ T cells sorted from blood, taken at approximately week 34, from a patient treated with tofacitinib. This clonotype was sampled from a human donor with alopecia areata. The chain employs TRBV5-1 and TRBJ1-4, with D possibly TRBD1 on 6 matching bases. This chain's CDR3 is CASSLRTAGEKLFF. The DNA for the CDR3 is TGCGCCAGCAGCTTGAGGACAGCTGGGGAAAAACTGTTTTTT.